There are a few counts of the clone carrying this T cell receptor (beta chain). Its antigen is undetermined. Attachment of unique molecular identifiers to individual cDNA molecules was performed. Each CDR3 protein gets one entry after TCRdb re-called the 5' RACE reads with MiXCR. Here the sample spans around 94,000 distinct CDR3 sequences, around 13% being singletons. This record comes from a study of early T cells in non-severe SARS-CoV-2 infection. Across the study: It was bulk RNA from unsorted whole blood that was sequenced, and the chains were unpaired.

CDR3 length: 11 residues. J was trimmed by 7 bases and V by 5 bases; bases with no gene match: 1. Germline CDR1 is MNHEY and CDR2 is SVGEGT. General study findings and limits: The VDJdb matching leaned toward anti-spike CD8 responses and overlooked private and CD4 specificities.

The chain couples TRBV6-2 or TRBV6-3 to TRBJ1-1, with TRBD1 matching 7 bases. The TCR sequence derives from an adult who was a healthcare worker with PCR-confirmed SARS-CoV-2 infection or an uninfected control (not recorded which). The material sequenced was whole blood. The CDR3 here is CASSNRGEAFF. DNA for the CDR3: TGTGCCAGCAGTAACAGGGGTGAAGCTTTCTTT.